Each of the 21 T cell receptor beta chains below was sequenced from the same sample in a study of monozygotic twins with inflammatory bowel disease. With the 5' RACE reads reprocessed, TCRdb shows one record per CDR3 protein and no DNA. With nearly 450,000 distinct CDR3 sequences in the sample, the ten largest clones hold around 2.4%. The sequenced material came from blood. Receptor source: a human donor with ulcerative colitis or Crohn's disease, or a healthy co-twin of an affected twin (not recorded which).

The chain combines TRBV27 with TRBJ2-7; TCRdb's D call, TRBD1, is unchecked because there is no DNA. Germline V lookup: CDR1 MNHEY, CDR2 SMNVEV (reference sequence). The CDR3 spans 13 residues. The CDR3 here is CASRETGSYEQYF.

The V call is TRBV18, the J call TRBJ2-3; without DNA, the TCRdb call of TRBD2 cannot be checked. Germline CDR1 and CDR2: KGHSH and LQKENI. CDR3 length: 16 amino acids. The CDR3 is CASSPQASGSTDTQYF. Looking up the rest from reference TRBV18 and TRBJ2-3 gives the full variable domain: NAGVMQNPRHLVRRRGQEARLRCSPMKGHSHVYWYRQLPEEGLKFMVYLQKENIIDESGMPKERFSAEFPKEGPSILRIQQVVRGDSAAYFCASSPQASGSTDTQYFGPGTRLTVL.

The CDR3 region is CASTIRVGYGYTF. The gene calls are TRBV28 and TRBJ1-2; TCRdb's assignment of TRBD1 cannot be checked, as there is no DNA. The germline V gene encodes CDR1 MDHEN and CDR2 SYDVKM. The CDR3 contains 13 residues.

The chain is built from TRBV5-4 and TRBJ1-1; TCRdb lists TRBD1, though no DNA is available to test this call. CDR3 length: 15 residues. The V gene's germline CDR1 is SGHNT and CDR2 YYREEE (reference sequence). This chain's CDR3 is CASSLVGDRVTEAFF. The full variable domain, its missing parts supplied by reference TRBV5-4 and TRBJ1-1, is ETGVTQSPTHLIKTRGQQVTLRCSSQSGHNTVSWYQQALGQGPQFIFQYYREEENGRGNFPPRFSGLQFPNYSSELNVNALELDDSALYLCASSLVGDRVTEAFFGQGTRLTVV.

This chain uses TRBV4-1 with TRBJ1-1; TCRdb calls TRBD1, which cannot be checked without DNA. The CDR3 contains 14 residues. The germline gives CDR1 MGHRA, CDR2 YSYEKL. The CDR3 here is CASSGGQWNTEAFF.

The chain combines TRBV7-2 with TRBJ2-5; TCRdb reports TRBD1, a call that lacks DNA to check it against. CDR3 length equals 14 residues. Germline V gene data show CDR1 as SGHTA and CDR2 as FQGNSA. CDR3: CASSLGQVPGTQYF. Full variable domain (rest looked up from reference TRBV7-2 and TRBJ2-5): GAGVSQSPSNKVTEKGKDVELRCDPISGHTALYWYRQSLGQGLEFLIYFQGNSAPDKSGLPSDRFSAERTGGSVSTLTIQRTQQEDSAVYLCASSLGQVPGTQYFGPGTRLLVL.

This rearrangement joins TRBV20-1 to TRBJ1-1; the TCRdb D gene call, TRBD1, has no DNA to confirm it. The germline V gene encodes CDR1 DFQATT and CDR2 SNEGSKA (reference sequence). CDR3 length: 12 residues. CDR3 residues: CSAPLRGTEAFF.

The V and J genes are TRBV29-1 and TRBJ1-1; TCRdb picks TRBD1, but there is no DNA to check that call. This CDR3 has 14 residues. Germline-derived CDR1 and CDR2 are SQVTM and ANQGSEA. The CDR3 protein is CSVERAGVNTEAFF.

The J gene is TRBJ2-5, the V gene TRBV27; the TCRdb call, TRBD1, lacks DNA for checking. The CDR3 has 16 residues. CDR1 and CDR2 (germline): MNHEY, SMNVEV (reference sequence). CDR3 residues: CASSNPGTGGQETQYF.

V usage is TRBV12-3 or TRBV12-4 and J usage is TRBJ2-7; TCRdb's D gene call, TRBD1, goes unchecked for lack of DNA. This CDR3 is built from 14 residues. The CDR3 region is CASSEGRATYEQYF.

The CDR3 reads CSAPVGAVGETQYF. The V gene is TRBV20-1, the J gene TRBJ2-5; the D call from TCRdb, TRBD1, cannot be confirmed without DNA. In germline, CDR1 is DFQATT, CDR2 SNEGSKA (reference sequence). The CDR3 has 14 residues.

The CDR3 region is CASLFGTGEAFF. The chain has TRBV6-6 and TRBJ1-1. The length of the CDR3 is 12 residues. Germline V gene sequence: CDR1 MNHNY, CDR2 SVGAGI (reference sequence).

The chain uses TRBV20-1 and TRBJ1-1. Germline V gene sequence: CDR1 DFQATT, CDR2 SNEGSKA (reference sequence). The CDR3 length is 11 residues. CDR3 loop: CSASPSLEAFF.

CDR3 sequence: CASSFGLADYNEQFF. The chain carries TRBV12-3 or TRBV12-4 and TRBJ2-1. This CDR3 has 15 amino acids.

The rearrangement links TRBV20-1 to TRBJ2-5; the D gene TCRdb calls, TRBD2, cannot be checked with no DNA. This CDR3 comprises 12 residues. Germline CDR1 and CDR2: DFQATT and SNEGSKA (reference sequence). CDR3 residues: CGTSVLGETQYF.

The chain uses TRBV29-1 and TRBJ2-7; absent DNA, TCRdb's TRBD2 call cannot be checked. This CDR3 contains 14 residues. Germline V gives CDR1 SQVTM, CDR2 ANQGSEA. The CDR3 protein is CSVEGIAGSYEQYF.

This chain joins TRBV18 and TRBJ2-5; TCRdb selects TRBD2, and the lack of DNA leaves this call unchecked. Looked up from germline, CDR1 is KGHSH and CDR2 is LQKENI. The CDR3 has 15 residues. The CDR3 region is CASSPLAGDQETQYF.

The rearrangement joins TRBV19 to TRBJ2-5; absent DNA, TCRdb's TRBD1 call cannot be checked. This CDR3 region has 13 residues. Per the germline V gene, CDR1 is LNHDA and CDR2 is SQIVND (reference sequence). The CDR3 loop is CASRDRNQETQYF.

The gene calls are TRBV5-6 and TRBJ2-5. CDR1 and CDR2 (germline): SGHDT, YYEEEE. The CDR3 loop spans 14 amino acids. This CDR3 reads CASSFYNSQETQYF.

The rearrangement links TRBV5-1 to TRBJ2-7; TCRdb's D gene call, TRBD1, goes unchecked for lack of DNA. The CDR3 spans 14 residues. Per the germline V gene, CDR1 is SGHRS and CDR2 is YFSETQ. The CDR3 protein is CASSLGQTNYEQYF.

CDR3 region: CSAFSMGDSNTEAFF. This chain links TRBV20-1 with TRBJ1-1. Germline V gives CDR1 DFQATT, CDR2 SNEGSKA (reference sequence). This CDR3 is 15 amino acids long.